This record concerns one T cell receptor beta chain sequence. Its binding antigen is unknown. No quality values exist for individual bases; no much larger clone is one base distant. The data were obtained in a study of PD-L1 blockade in urothelial cancer (dated by TCRdb to about 2017). For the wider study: All patients started therapy in about 2014 and received atezolizumab 1,200 mg intravenously every 3 weeks. About 85% of the 29 patients were identified as males with urothelial cancer of bladder origin, and a prior smoking history was reported by 18 of 29 patients. An ECOG performance status of 0 or 1 was recorded for the patients, and 0 to 3 prior chemotherapy regimens had been received by the patients. Blood samples were analyzed at two time points: 3 weeks after treatment start (second dose) and 6 weeks after treatment start. A median of around 150,000 T cells and roughly 80,000 unique TCRs was obtained from blood samples, and a median clonality of approximately 0.086 was observed. The study, an exploratory multi-omic analysis, examined somatic, immune and clinical correlates of response to PD-L1 blockade with atezolizumab in urothelial cancer. TCR sequencing covered pretreatment tumor samples and matched, serially collected peripheral blood taken before and after atezolizumab treatment. Durable clinical benefit meant progression-free survival longer than 6 months, and TCR features were also tested against progression-free and overall survival. In the same patients who had TCR sequencing, pretreatment tumors also underwent whole exome sequencing and RNA sequencing. About 10 patients reached durable clinical benefit, while 20 or so patients did not. Pretreatment blood TCR-seq was available for about 27 patients, at least one posttreatment blood collection was obtained for 25 or so patients, and tumor TCR-seq was available for 25 or so patients.

Synthetic TCR analog templates were spiked into each PCR to estimate absolute template abundance from read counts. TCRbeta CDR3 regions were amplified from genomic DNA with bias-controlled V and J gene primers using the immunoSEQ assay. Rearranged TCRbeta segments were sequenced at approximately 20X coverage. The paper's data handling went like this. Clustering was used to correct sequencing errors, and CDR3s were annotated against IMGT to assign V, D and J genes. Only productive TCRbeta rearrangements were used in downstream analyses, excluding out-of-frame or stop-codon sequences. Clonality was calculated as one minus the Shannon entropy normalized by the log of the number of unique productive sequences. Clones differing between time points or between blood and tumor were identified by Fisher's exact test with Benjamini-Hochberg correction at adjusted p below 0.01. TCRdb retrieved this table from immuneACCESS and kept in-frame rearrangements only. Not all clones are present; in checked studies, unresolved V genes account for under half, and no reason is known for the remainder. V and J calls and clone size are those listed in that table; D and trimming were worked out from the DNA. In this sample the table shows approximately 47,000 clones, 82% of which occur a single time. The ten largest clones represent 1.5% to 2% of the sample.

General study outcomes and caveats: Patients with durable benefit showed greater expansion of tumor-associated TCR clones in peripheral blood 3 weeks after starting treatment (n ≈ 20, p = 0.022). Because the sample size was small (n ≈ 31) and many of the analyses were exploratory, the results are meant to be hypothesis-generating. A pretreatment peripheral blood TCR clonality below the median was linked to improved progression-free and overall survival.

Explained via the paper, the time point label denotes: pretreatment peripheral blood. A total of 25 to 30 patients with locally advanced or metastatic urothelial carcinoma, treated at Memorial Sloan Kettering on a trial protocol, made up the cohort. Peripheral blood mononuclear cells were collected from each patient pretreatment and during treatment, giving between 1 and 8 total time points per patient. The Qiagen DNeasy Blood extraction kit was used to purify genomic DNA from total PBMCs and from tumor samples. PBMCs were collected pretreatment and during treatment, and were isolated and stored as previously described. There are 14 amino acids in the CDR3, from cysteine to phenylalanine inclusive. Of all the DNA, just the CDR3 is kept, 42 bases in frame from base 1. The germline V gene (reference sequence) specifies MNHEY as CDR1 and SMNVEV as CDR2. Between the V and J ends, shortened by 3 bases and 2 bases respectively, the junction contains 11 bases.

This specimen was PBMCs, taken around atezolizumab (anti-PD-L1) treatment. The chain couples TRBV27 to TRBJ2-7; possibly the D gene is TRBD1, per 6 matching bases. The TCR originated in a man aged 50 to 60 with urothelial cancer. The DNA sequence is TGTGCCAGCAGTTTTACAGGGTCCCCCTACGAGCAGTACTTC. This codes for CASSFTGSPYEQYF.